This T cell receptor (beta chain) derives from a study of blood T cell repertoires in COVID-19. Across the whole study: Samples came from the United States, Italy and Spain, spanning acute and convalescent COVID-19.

Under the authors' procedure: Nucleated cell counts were estimated from reference gene primer amplification. The repertoire was sequenced with immunoSEQ multiplex PCR; TCRdb's copy has only in-frame clones and lacks some. V and J calls and clone size are copied from that table; D and trimming were computed from the DNA. The sample holds approximately 260,000 clones; about 80% are singletons and the top ten take under 5.5%. The germline V gene has CDR1 MRHNA and CDR2 SNTAGT. V was clipped by 5 bases and J by 2 bases; unmatched bases: 1. The CDR3 runs to 14 residues. Material for sequencing was peripheral blood. The TCR was taken from a woman aged 80 or older with active or convalescent COVID-19. The genes are TRBV6-4 and TRBJ1-1, with 11 bases lining up with TRBD1. In DNA form, the CDR3 reads TGTGCCAGCAGTTGGACAGGGGGCAACACTGAAGCTTTCTTT. It codes for CASSWTGGNTEAFF.